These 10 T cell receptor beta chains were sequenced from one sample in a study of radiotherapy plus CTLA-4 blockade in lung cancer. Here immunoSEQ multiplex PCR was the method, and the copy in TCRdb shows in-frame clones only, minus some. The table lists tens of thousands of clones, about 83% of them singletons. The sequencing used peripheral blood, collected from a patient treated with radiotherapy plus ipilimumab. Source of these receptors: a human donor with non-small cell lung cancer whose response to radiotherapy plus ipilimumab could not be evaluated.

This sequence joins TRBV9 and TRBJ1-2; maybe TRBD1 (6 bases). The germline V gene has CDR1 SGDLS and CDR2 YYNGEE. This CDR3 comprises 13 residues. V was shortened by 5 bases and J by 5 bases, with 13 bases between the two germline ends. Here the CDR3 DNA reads TGTGCCAGCAGGGAAACAGGGTCTTATGGCTACACCTTC. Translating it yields CASRETGSYGYTF. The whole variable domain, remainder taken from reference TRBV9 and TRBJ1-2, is DSGVTQTPKHLITATGQRVTLRCSPRSGDLSVYWYQQSLDQGLQFLIQYYNGEERAKGNILERFSAQQFPDLHSELNLSSLELGDSALYFCASRETGSYGYTFGSGTRLTVV.

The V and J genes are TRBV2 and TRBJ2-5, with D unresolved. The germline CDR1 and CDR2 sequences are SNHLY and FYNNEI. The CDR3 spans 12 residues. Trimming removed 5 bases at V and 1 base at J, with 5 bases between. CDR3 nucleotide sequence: TGTGCCAGCAGTTGGCTCCAAGAGACCCAGTACTTC. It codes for CASSWLQETQYF.

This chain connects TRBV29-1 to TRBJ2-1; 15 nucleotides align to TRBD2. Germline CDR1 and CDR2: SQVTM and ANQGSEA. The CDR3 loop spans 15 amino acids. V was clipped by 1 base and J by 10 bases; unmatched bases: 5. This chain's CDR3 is CSVEVGLAGGGEQFF. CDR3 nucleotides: TGCAGCGTTGAAGTGGGACTAGCGGGAGGCGGGGAGCAGTTCTTC.

CDR3 sequence: CASSQSRVGGRQPQHF. For the CDR3, the DNA is TGTGCCAGCAGCCAATCCCGTGTGGGGGGGAGGCAGCCCCAGCATTTT. The chain combines TRBV16 with TRBJ1-5; perhaps TRBD1 as D (5 bases). The CDR3 loop spans 16 amino acids. V lost 0 bases, J lost 7 bases, and 16 bases lay in between. The germline CDR1 and CDR2 sequences are KGHSY and FQNENV.

The CDR3 region is CASRVGGNEKLFF. The CDR3 nucleotides read TGCGCCAGCAGAGTCGGCGGTAATGAAAAACTGTTTTTT. This chain uses TRBV4-1 with TRBJ1-4; no reliable D call. Germline V lookup: CDR1 MGHRA, CDR2 YSYEKL. The CDR3 sequence is 13 residues long. Between the trimmed V and J ends, which lost 6 bases and 4 bases, there was a span of 9 bases.

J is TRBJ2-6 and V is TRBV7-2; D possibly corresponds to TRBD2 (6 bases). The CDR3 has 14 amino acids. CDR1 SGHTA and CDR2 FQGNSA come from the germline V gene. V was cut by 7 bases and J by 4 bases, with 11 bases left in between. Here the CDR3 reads CASTAGKGANVLTF. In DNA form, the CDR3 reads TGTGCCAGCACCGCGGGGAAAGGGGCCAACGTCCTGACTTTC.

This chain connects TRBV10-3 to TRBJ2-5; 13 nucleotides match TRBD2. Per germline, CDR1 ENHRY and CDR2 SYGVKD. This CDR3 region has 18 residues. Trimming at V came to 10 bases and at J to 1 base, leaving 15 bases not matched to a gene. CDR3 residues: CATSRTSGSPISQETQYF. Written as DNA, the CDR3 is TGTGCCACCTCGAGGACTAGCGGGAGTCCCATAAGCCAAGAGACCCAGTACTTC.

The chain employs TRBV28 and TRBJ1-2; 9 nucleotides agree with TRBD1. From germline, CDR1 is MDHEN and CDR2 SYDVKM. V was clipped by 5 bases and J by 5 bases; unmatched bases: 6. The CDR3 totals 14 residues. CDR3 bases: TGTGCCAGCAGTAACGGACAGGGGAAGTATGGCTACACCTTC. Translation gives CASSNGQGKYGYTF.

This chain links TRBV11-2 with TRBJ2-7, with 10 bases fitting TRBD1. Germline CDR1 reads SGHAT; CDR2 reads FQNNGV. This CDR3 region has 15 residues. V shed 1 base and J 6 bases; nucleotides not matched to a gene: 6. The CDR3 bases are TGTGCCAGCAGCTTAGGCGGGACAGGGGTTTCCGAGCAGTACTTC. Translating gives CASSLGGTGVSEQYF.

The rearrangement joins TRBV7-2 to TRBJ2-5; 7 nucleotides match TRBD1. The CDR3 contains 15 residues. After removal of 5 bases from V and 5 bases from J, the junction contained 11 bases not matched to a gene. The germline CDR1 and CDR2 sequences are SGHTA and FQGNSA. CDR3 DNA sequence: TGTGCCAGCAGCGCCGGACAGGCAGGTTGGGAGACCCAGTACTTC. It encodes CASSAGQAGWETQYF. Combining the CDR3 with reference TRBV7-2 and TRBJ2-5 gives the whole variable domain GAGVSQSPSNKVTEKGKDVELRCDPISGHTALYWYRQSLGQGLEFLIYFQGNSAPDKSGLPSDRFSAERTGGSVSTLTIQRTQQEDSAVYLCASSAGQAGWETQYFGPGTRLLVL.